These 32 T cell receptor beta chains came from one sample sequenced in a study of tumor-infiltrating lymphocytes in primary liver carcinoma. TCR beta cDNA was reverse-transcribed from about 500 ng of total RNA. The reaction used a constant-region primer and ProtoScript II reverse transcriptase. Each TCR beta library was derived from three nested multiplex PCR rounds that employed slightly modified ARM-PCR. TRBV1-TRBV30 forward primers and a C-beta reverse primer were used in the first two PCR rounds, which each ran for 10 cycles. TCRdb redid the calling of the multiplex PCR reads with MiXCR, one entry per CDR3 protein. The sample carries approximately 40,000 distinct CDR3 sequences, around 72% recorded once. Co-extraction yielded RNA and DNA from about 20-30 mg of unsorted bulk tissue. Sample: liver tumor tissue from sampling region 2. Subset reported: tumor region T2, inferior pole. These receptor sequences come from a man in his forties or fifties with primary liver carcinoma and hepatitis B virus infection.

The V call is TRBV14, the J call TRBJ1-1, with D unresolved. In germline, CDR1 is SGHDN, CDR2 FVKESK. CDR3 size: 13 residues. Trimming shortened V by 3 bases and J by 11 bases, and 16 bases separated the two germline ends. The CDR3 is CASSQILMGRAFF. Here the CDR3 DNA reads TGTGCCAGCAGCCAGATACTCATGGGCCGGGCTTTCTTT.

This clonotype was seen a single time. Since no conserved phenylalanine or tryptophan closes the CDR3, a read error is the likely cause. The gene calls are TRBV20-1 and TRBJ1-1; 8 nucleotides align to TRBD1. Germline CDR1 is DFQATT and CDR2 is SNEGSKA (reference sequence). The CDR3 has 14 residues. Trimming cost V 6 bases and J 4 bases; bases outside gene matches: 10. CDR3 nucleotides: TGCAGTGCCAGGAACAGGGGGATCAGCACTGAAGCTTTCCTT. This encodes CSARNRGISTEAFL.

With regard to this clonotype: The junction does not match germline at one end; this may be a read error. The chain links TRBV6-5 to TRBJ2-1; 9 bases map to TRBD2. Germline CDR1 is MNHEY and CDR2 is SVGAGI. CDR3 length: 15 amino acids. This chain's CDR3 is CVSSTGTSHYNEEFF. The CDR3 nucleotides are TGTGTCAGCAGTACTGGGACTAGCCACTACAATGAGGAGTTCTTC.

On this clonotype itself: Just one base apart from a much larger clone, this may be a read error. The rearrangement links TRBV2 to TRBJ2-5; a weak D match, TRBD2 (6 bases). Looked up from germline, CDR1 is SNHLY and CDR2 is FYNNEI. This CDR3 contains 14 residues. The CDR3 is CDSSDPREQETQYF. CDR3 DNA sequence: TGTGACAGCAGTGACCCCCGGGAGCAAGAGACCCAGTACTTC.

This chain uses TRBV2 with TRBJ1-1; the D is unclear. V was clipped by 5 bases and J by 3 bases, with 7 bases between them. CDR3 size: 12 residues. Germline V CDR1 and CDR2: SNHLY, FYNNEI. In DNA form, the CDR3 reads TGTGCCAGCAGTAGCCAGTACACTGAAGCTTTCTTT. It encodes CASSSQYTEAFF. The full variable domain, with the rest looked up from reference TRBV2 and TRBJ1-1, is EPEVTQTPSHQVTQMGQEVILRCVPISNHLYFYWYRQILGQKVEFLVSFYNNEISEKSEIFDDQFSVERPDGSNFTLKIRSTKLEDSAMYFCASSSQYTEAFFGQGTRLTVV.

The J gene is TRBJ2-2, the V gene TRBV5-4; 9 nucleotides line up with TRBD2. The V and J ends lost 4 bases and 9 bases, in that order; junction bases with no gene match: 13. The CDR3 has 16 residues. Per germline, CDR1 SGHNT and CDR2 YYREEE (reference sequence). CDR3 nucleotide sequence: TGTGCCAGCAGCCACGGGCTAGCGGGAAGGACCCGGGAGCTGTTTTTT. It translates to CASSHGLAGRTRELFF.

Turning to this clonotype: The missing conserved phenylalanine or tryptophan at the end of this CDR3 makes a read error likely. The rearrangement uses TRBV4-3 and TRBJ2-3, with 14 bases aligning to TRBD2. Germline values: CDR1 LGHNA, CDR2 YSLEER. The length of the CDR3 is 20 residues. The CDR3 region has the DNA TGCGCCAGCAGCCAAGATCTTCCCTCGGGGACTAGCGGGAGAGCAGATACACAGTATTGT. Translating it yields CASSQDLPSGTSGRADTQYC.

On this clonotype itself: An end of the junction does not agree with germline; a read error may underlie this. The V gene is TRBV6-1, the J gene TRBJ1-2, with TRBD1 as a possible D gene (5 bases). This CDR3 has 13 amino acids. Germline values: CDR1 MNHNS, CDR2 SASEGT. In DNA, the CDR3 is TGTGTCAGCAGTACGGGGCAGTCATATGGCTACACCTTC. Translated: CVSSTGQSYGYTF.

This clonotype was detected only once. A clone one base away is much larger, so this may be a read error. The chain recombines TRBV14 with TRBJ1-2, with D uncertain. The germline CDR1 and CDR2 sequences are SGHDN and FVKESK. The V end lost 8 bases, the J end lost 7 bases, and 17 bases lay between the germline ends. CDR3 length equals 13 residues. CDR3 residues: CASCRDLEGGYTF. DNA for the CDR3: TGTGCCAGCTGCCGAGATTTGGAGGGTGGCTACACCTTC.

Details on this clonotype: Just one base apart from a much larger clone, this may be a read error. This chain uses TRBV19 with TRBJ2-1; TRBD1 matches at 9 bases. The J segment lost 0 bases and the V segment lost 7 bases, leaving 13 bases of the junction unmatched. The germline V gene has CDR1 LNHDA and CDR2 SQIVND (reference sequence). CDR3 length equals 18 residues. The CDR3 reads CASKGQGIVGGSYNEQFF. For the CDR3, the DNA is TGTGCCAGTAAGGGACAGGGTATAGTGGGAGGCTCCTACAATGAGCAGTTCTTC.

Notes on this clonotype: An end of the junction does not agree with germline; a read error may underlie this. The chain couples TRBV12-3 or TRBV12-4 to TRBJ2-1; weak D call: TRBD2 (6 bases). The CDR3 length is 14 residues. In DNA form, the CDR3 reads TGTGCCAGCATCCGGGACTTGCCCCAATGGGAGCAGATCTTC. It is translated as CASIRDLPQWEQIF.

This clonotype has just one count. The CDR3 region has the DNA TGTGCCAGCAGCTTAAGACGGACTAGCCAAGAGACCGAATACTTC. Its translation: CASSLRRTSQETEYF. The rearrangement joins TRBV11-2 to TRBJ2-5, with 8 bases aligning to TRBD2. The CDR3 runs to 15 residues. CDR1 and CDR2 (germline): SGHAT, FQNNGV. Germline trimming cut 2 bases from V and 14 bases from J; bases unmatched to any gene: 16.

This clonotype appeared a single time. The junction does not match germline at one end; this may be a read error. The chain recombines TRBV6-1 with TRBJ2-1; the D is unclear. Germline lookup yields CDR1 MNHNS and CDR2 SASEGT. The CDR3 length is 15 residues. The CDR3 nucleotides read TGTGCCAGCGGGGTCGAAGGAGTGTCCTACAATGAGCAGTATTTC. Residues: CASGVEGVSYNEQYF.

A word on this clonotype: An end of the junction differs from the germline gene, which may be a read error. The chain employs TRBV5-6 and TRBJ2-1, with a possible D match to TRBD2 (7 bases). Germline V gives CDR1 SGHDT, CDR2 YYEEEE. The CDR3 spans 16 residues. CDR3 sequence: CASSLVAGAGDNEQFF. CDR3 nucleotides: TGTGCCAGCAGCTTGGTTGCGGGAGCTGGGGACAACGAGCAGTTCTTC.

This chain uses TRBV29-1 with TRBJ2-5, with a weak D call TRBD1 (7 bases). This CDR3 has 11 amino acids. Germline V CDR1 and CDR2: SQVTM, ANQGSEA. The CDR3 DNA sequence: TGCGGGGAAAATGCAGGGGGGACCCGCTACTTC. Protein sequence: CGENAGGTRYF. The complete variable domain, with remaining parts taken from reference TRBV29-1 and TRBJ2-5, reads SAVISQKPSRDICQRGTSLTIQCQVDSQVTMMFWYRQQPGQSLTLIATANQGSEATYESGFVIDKFPISRPNLTFSTLTVSNMSPEDSSIYLCGENAGGTRYFGPGTRLLVL.

As for this clonotype: The junction and the germline gene differ at one end; a read error may be behind it. This chain connects TRBV2 to TRBJ1-1; D gene unclear. CDR3 length equals 13 residues. Germline V gene sequence: CDR1 SNHLY, CDR2 FYNNEI. CDR3 sequence (DNA): TGTGCCAGCAACGAGCAGGTCAACATTGAAGCTTTCTTT. It codes for CASNEQVNIEAFF.

The chain links TRBV7-9 to TRBJ2-7; D may be TRBD1 (5 bases). The CDR3 length is 13 residues. Germline lookup yields CDR1 SEHNR and CDR2 FQNEAQ (reference sequence). CDR3 nucleotides: TGTGTCTGCACCGACAGTTTGTCCTACGAGCAGTACTTC. It yields the protein CVCTDSLSYEQYF.

This sequence joins TRBV29-1 and TRBJ2-2; tentative D call: TRBD2 (6 bases). The CDR3 sequence is 13 residues long. With 1 base removed from V and 15 bases from J, the gap between germline ends came to 18 bases. The V gene's germline CDR1 is SQVTM and CDR2 ANQGSEA. CDR3 in DNA: TGCAGCGTTGAAGGGGAGGCGGGCGGGGTGTTGTTTTTT. Amino acid sequence: CSVEGEAGGVLFF.

The chain carries TRBV11-1 and TRBJ2-4; 7 bases are a match to TRBD2. Per the germline V gene, CDR1 is SGHAT and CDR2 is FQDESV (reference sequence). The CDR3 covers 17 residues. V was clipped by 3 bases and J by 2 bases; unmatched bases: 10. This CDR3 is CASSFSGISGTKNIQYF. In DNA, the CDR3 is TGTGCCAGCAGCTTTTCCGGGATCAGCGGGACCAAAAACATTCAGTACTTC.

In its sample, this clonotype was seen many times. The genes are TRBV20-1 and TRBJ1-1, with a weak D call TRBD1 (6 bases). The V gene lost 3 bases and the J gene lost 1 base, with 15 bases spanning the gap. The CDR3 contains 15 residues. Germline CDR1 DFQATT, CDR2 SNEGSKA (reference sequence). The CDR3 region has the DNA TGCAGTGCTAGTCTAGGGGGGGCCGAGAACACTGAAGCTTTCTTT. As protein: CSASLGGAENTEAFF.

This clonotype showed up just once. One junction end does not reproduce the germline sequence, and a read error may be involved. V is TRBV29-1 and J is TRBJ1-2, with D perhaps TRBD1 (6 bases). The germline gives CDR1 SQVTM, CDR2 ANQGSEA. CDR3 length equals 13 residues. CDR3 sequence (DNA): TGCGGCGTTTTCGGACAGACTAACTATGGTTACACCTTC. Amino acids: CGVFGQTNYGYTF.

This clonotype has just a few counts. J is TRBJ2-2 and V is TRBV7-6; 8 positions agree with TRBD2. Trimming removed 1 base from V and 3 bases from J; junction bases left unmatched: 4. This CDR3 is 16 amino acids long. Germline CDR1 reads SGHVS; CDR2 reads FNYEAQ. DNA of the CDR3: TGTGCCAGCAGCTTAGGCGGGAGGATGTACACCGGGGAGCTGTTTTTT. It translates to CASSLGGRMYTGELFF.

This clonotype was found a few times. CDR3 in DNA: TGCAGCGTTGGACTAGCAGGAGGATTCCACAATGAGCAGTTCTTC. Its protein is CSVGLAGGFHNEQFF. The chain has TRBV29-1 and TRBJ2-1, with 7 nucleotides matching TRBD2. V lost 4 bases and J lost 5; bases outside the gene matches: 11. Looked up from germline, CDR1 is SQVTM and CDR2 is ANQGSEA. CDR3 length: 15 residues.

The chain uses TRBV7-9 and TRBJ2-5; weak D call: TRBD1 (5 bases). Trimming left V 8 bases short and J 3 bases short, with 16 bases between. This CDR3 is 14 amino acids long. In germline, CDR1 is SEHNR, CDR2 FQNEAQ (reference sequence). Written as DNA, the CDR3 is TGTGCCAGCGGGAAGGGGCGGCAGGAAGAGACCCAGTACTTC. Translating it yields CASGKGRQEETQYF.

With regard to this clonotype: Relative to the germline gene, one junction end is altered; a read error may explain this. V gene TRBV29-1 combines with J gene TRBJ1-5; 7 bases agree with TRBD1. Looked up from germline, CDR1 is SQVTM and CDR2 is ANQGSEA. The CDR3 is made up of 13 amino acids. The CDR3 DNA reads TGCAGCGTTGTCGGACAGGTCAATCAGCCCCAGCGGTTT. This codes for CSVVGQVNQPQRF.

This clonotype was found many times. The chain has TRBV6-2 or TRBV6-3 and TRBJ2-3; no firm D call. The CDR3 is 14 amino acids. The V end was cut by 5 bases, the J end by 5 bases, with 14 bases between. Germline CDR1 and CDR2: MNHEY and SVGEGT. As DNA, the CDR3 is TGTGCCAGCAGTATCGGTGTCCGATTAGATACGCAGTATTTT. Translating gives CASSIGVRLDTQYF.

Remarks on this clonotype: Since the CDR3 does not end with the conserved phenylalanine or tryptophan, this likely comes from a read error. The chain combines TRBV5-4 with TRBJ2-5; D not certain. V lost 5 bases and J 4 bases, leaving 9 bases between the germline ends. The CDR3 consists of 12 residues. Germline CDR1 is SGHNT and CDR2 is YYREEE (reference sequence). The CDR3 DNA is TGTGCCAGCAGTACGGACCGAGAGACCCAGTACTCC. It translates to CASSTDRETQYS.

Regarding this clonotype: The conserved final phenylalanine or tryptophan is absent from the CDR3, which likely points to a read error. The chain is built from TRBV14 and TRBJ1-1; tentative D call: TRBD1 (5 bases). V was shortened by 3 bases and J by 11 bases, with 16 bases between the two germline ends. This CDR3 is built from 13 residues. The germline V gene encodes CDR1 SGHDN and CDR2 FVKESK. CDR3 sequence: CASSQILQGLAFI. Written as DNA, the CDR3 is TGTGCCAGCAGCCAGATACTCCAGGGCCTGGCTTTCATT.

Concerning this clonotype itself: Its ends do not fully match the called genes, so a read error is possible. The chain recombines TRBV29-1 with TRBJ2-1; possible D gene TRBD1, 6 bases. This CDR3 has 12 amino acids. From germline, CDR1 is SQVTM and CDR2 ANQGSEA. CDR3 in DNA: TGCAGCGAACTACAGGGTTTCGATGAGCAGTTATTC. Its protein product is CSELQGFDEQLF.

As regards this clonotype: At one boundary the junction diverges from the germline segment, which might be a read error. The rearrangement links TRBV12-3 or TRBV12-4 to TRBJ1-1; perhaps TRBD1 as D (6 bases). This CDR3 is built from 17 residues. CDR3 in DNA: TGTGCCAGAAGTTTAGCAACAGGCCCCAGGGGAGGGACTGAAGCTTTCTTT. This sequence encodes CARSLATGPRGGTEAFF.

This clonotype has only a few counts. Possible read error: a much larger clone is one base away. Since no conserved phenylalanine or tryptophan closes the CDR3, a read error is the likely cause. This chain links TRBV5-1 with TRBJ2-7, with 8 bases lining up with TRBD1. V lost 5 bases to trimming and J lost 6 bases; unmatched junction nucleotides: 10. Germline CDR1 and CDR2: SGHRS and YFSETQ. This CDR3 is 14 amino acids long. The CDR3 region is CASRTRDRFGEQYL. The CDR3 DNA sequence: TGCGCCAGCAGGACTCGGGACAGGTTTGGCGAGCAGTACCTC.

Of note for this clonotype: An end of the junction differs from the germline gene, which may be a read error. This chain uses TRBV11-2 with TRBJ2-2; D could derive from TRBD1 or TRBD2 (5 bases each). The CDR3 is 14 amino acids. CDR1 SGHAT and CDR2 FQNNGV come from the germline V gene. CDR3 DNA sequence: TGTGTCAGCAGCACGGACTCGGACACAGGGGAGCTGTTTTTT. Protein sequence: CVSSTDSDTGELFF.